The 21 T cell receptor beta chains listed next were all sequenced from one sample in a study of human T cells and chemical hapten exposure. One entry per CDR3 protein results from TCRdb running MiXCR on the RACE reads. This repertoire shows 85,000 to 100,000 distinct CDR3 sequences, roughly a tenth found once; its top ten account for approximately 3.1%. This sample's time point: pre-sensitization, week 0. Treatment noted: therapeutic diphenylcyclopropenone sensitization with weekly scalp DPC. Here the sequenced sample was whole blood, taken in connection with sensitization to the hapten diphenylcyclopropenone (DPC). Receptors were obtained from a woman aged 55-69 years with alopecia areata. Some clones in this sample may be carry-over from other donors' samples.

This clonotype was observed at least ten times. CDR3 sequence reads: CSASSTYNGRYEQYF. The CDR3 DNA reads TGCAGTGCTAGTAGTACTTATAATGGTCGCTACGAGCAGTACTTC. The chain uses TRBV20-1 and TRBJ2-7; D is unclear. V was pared by 3 bases and J by 3 bases, with 18 bases between. The germline CDR1 and CDR2 sequences are DFQATT and SNEGSKA (reference sequence). CDR3 length equals 15 residues.

This clonotype was recorded many times. The DNA for the CDR3 is TGCGCCAGCAGCCAAGAAACTAGCGGGGGCATGAAGGTGAAGACCCAGTACTTC. Translated: CASSQETSGGMKVKTQYF. The chain uses TRBV4-1 and TRBJ2-5, with 11 bases aligning to TRBD2. The CDR3 has 18 amino acids. Germline assignment: CDR1 MGHRA and CDR2 YSYEKL. Germline trimming cut 0 bases from V and 6 bases from J; bases unmatched to any gene: 12.

This clonotype was detected a few times. This rearrangement joins TRBV4-1 to TRBJ2-6, with D hard to call. The CDR3 is 15 amino acids. The germline V gene encodes CDR1 MGHRA and CDR2 YSYEKL. The V gene lost 0 bases and the J gene lost 13 bases, with 16 bases spanning the gap. The CDR3: CASSQEFQGLHVLTF. In DNA, the CDR3 is TGCGCCAGCAGCCAAGAGTTTCAAGGTCTCCATGTCCTGACTTTC.

This clonotype was observed many times. The chain combines TRBV6-1 with TRBJ2-7; D is possibly TRBD2 (5 bases). This CDR3 contains 19 residues. CDR1 and CDR2 (germline): MNHNS, SASEGT. V was cut by 0 bases and J by 3 bases, with 24 bases left in between. CDR3 in DNA: TGTGCCAGCAGTGAAGCGCGGGTAGGGATCCGGTTCCCATACTACGAGCAGTACTTC. Translated: CASSEARVGIRFPYYEQYF.

This clonotype was observed a few times. The chain combines TRBV9 with TRBJ2-1; 15 bases fit TRBD2. V lost 2 bases and J lost 8; bases outside the gene matches: 14. The germline V gene encodes CDR1 SGDLS and CDR2 YYNGEE. This CDR3 spans 19 amino acids. The CDR3, as DNA: TGTGCCAGCAGCGTCGGGACTAGCGGGGGGTTAGGTTCAGTCTATGAGCAGTTCTTC. The encoded protein is CASSVGTSGGLGSVYEQFF.

This clonotype was found many times. The rearrangement joins TRBV4-2 to TRBJ1-1; D gene unclear. The germline CDR1 and CDR2 sequences are LGHNA and YNFKEQ. The CDR3 runs to 15 residues. V was trimmed by 0 bases and J by 4 bases, leaving 12 bases between them. CDR3 nucleotides: TGTGCCAGCAGCCAAGAGTGGAGGGCCAGCACTGAAGCTTTCTTT. Residues: CASSQEWRASTEAFF.

The chain has TRBV7-6 and TRBJ2-5; 10 nucleotides align to TRBD2. V shed 0 bases, J shed 1 base, and the junction held 2 bases outside the gene matches. CDR3 length: 16 residues. Germline CDR1 is SGHVS and CDR2 is FNYEAQ. For the CDR3, the DNA is TGTGCCAGCAGCTTAGCGGCTAGCGGGGGCCAAGAGACCCAGTACTTC. Translating it yields CASSLAASGGQETQYF. The variable domain in full, completed from reference TRBV7-6 and TRBJ2-5, reads GAGVSQSPRYKVTKRGQDVALRCDPISGHVSLYWYRQALGQGPEFLTYFNYEAQQDKSGLPNDRFSAERPEGSISTLTIQRTEQRDSAMYRCASSLAASGGQETQYFGPGTRLLVL.

To note about this clonotype: Being one base from a much bigger clone, this may be a read error. The CDR3 DNA follows: TGTGCCAACAGCTCGACAGGGTTCGGCAATGAGCAGTTCTTC. The encoded protein is CANSSTGFGNEQFF. This chain joins TRBV5-4 and TRBJ2-1; 7 positions match TRBD1. The CDR3 spans 14 residues. Germline V CDR1 and CDR2: SGHNT, YYREEE (reference sequence).

There are many counts of this clonotype. This chain links TRBV7-9 with TRBJ1-2, with D possibly being TRBD1 (5 bases). The germline gives CDR1 SEHNR, CDR2 FQNEAQ (reference sequence). V gave up 4 bases and J gave up 3 bases, with 15 bases separating them. The CDR3 loop spans 15 amino acids. CDR3 in DNA: TGTGCCAGCAGCTGGGATTGGGCCAGGGACTATGGCTACACCTTC. Its translation is CASSWDWARDYGYTF.

This clonotype was seen at least ten times. V usage is TRBV12-3 or TRBV12-4 and J usage is TRBJ1-2; TRBD1 might be the D (6 bases). CDR3 length equals 14 residues. V shed 3 bases and J shed 4 bases, with 12 bases lying between them. The CDR3, as DNA: TGTGCCAGCAGTTTTAACAAGGGGGGCTATGGCTACACCTTC. It encodes CASSFNKGGYGYTF.

This clonotype was seen more than once but under ten times. The V call is TRBV20-1, the J call TRBJ2-5; 7 bases fit TRBD1. J was trimmed by 0 bases and V by 6 bases; bases with no gene match: 4. This CDR3 spans 13 amino acids. The germline gives CDR1 DFQATT, CDR2 SNEGSKA (reference sequence). This CDR3 is CSASDRNQETQYF. The CDR3 nucleotides read TGCAGTGCCTCGGACAGGAACCAAGAGACCCAGTACTTC.

This clonotype was observed many times. The gene calls are TRBV7-9 and TRBJ2-2; D might be TRBD2 (6 bases). Trimming removed 2 bases from V and 1 base from J, with 11 bases in between. The CDR3 consists of 16 residues. The germline gives CDR1 SEHNR, CDR2 FQNEAQ (reference sequence). The CDR3 sequence: CASSLSGGVNTGELFF. DNA for the CDR3: TGTGCCAGCAGCTTATCAGGAGGGGTGAACACCGGGGAGCTGTTTTTT.

This clonotype was recorded many times. At one end, the junction sequence differs from germline, possibly due to a read error. The chain has TRBV7-8 and TRBJ1-6; 8 bases align to TRBD1. The CDR3 contains 13 residues. Germline assignment: CDR1 SGHVS and CDR2 FQNEAQ. The CDR3: CASTGQATSLLHF. Written as DNA, the CDR3 is TGTGCCAGCACGGGACAGGCCACTTCACTCCTCCACTTT.

In this sample, this clonotype turned up a few times. The genes are TRBV5-1 and TRBJ2-3, with D unclear. The germline V gene encodes CDR1 SGHRS and CDR2 YFSETQ. Trimming left V 3 bases short and J 10 bases short, with 15 bases between. CDR3 length: 13 amino acids. In nucleotides, the CDR3 is TGCGCCAGCAGCTCCCCAGACGTCGAGGCGCAGTATTTT. It specifies CASSSPDVEAQYF.

This clonotype was picked up many times. V and J are TRBV6-1 and TRBJ1-2; 7 nucleotides match TRBD1. Looked up from germline, CDR1 is MNHNS and CDR2 is SASEGT. The CDR3 runs 13 residues. Losses at the gene ends were 2 bases for V and 4 bases for J; bases not matched to a gene: 1. CDR3 residues: CASSESGGYGYTF. The CDR3 DNA reads as TGTGCCAGCAGTGAATCAGGGGGCTATGGCTACACCTTC.

In its sample, this clonotype was seen a few times. V and J are TRBV29-1 and TRBJ1-2, with a weak D call TRBD1 (5 bases). The ends were cut back, 5 bases at V and 4 bases at J, with 20 bases in the middle. The germline CDR1 and CDR2 sequences are SQVTM and ANQGSEA. The CDR3 loop spans 15 amino acids. The CDR3: CSVLGGAGKVYGYTF. The CDR3 bases are TGCAGCGTTCTAGGTGGGGCAGGAAAAGTCTATGGCTACACCTTC.

This clonotype was detected ten times or more. The chain links TRBV19 to TRBJ1-4; D unresolved. The V and J ends lost 4 bases and 5 bases respectively, with 8 bases between them. The CDR3 is 13 amino acids. In germline, CDR1 is LNHDA, CDR2 SQIVND (reference sequence). CDR3 protein: CASSSSRNEKLFF. The CDR3 DNA reads TGTGCCAGTAGTAGCTCAAGAAATGAAAAACTGTTTTTT.

In its sample, this clonotype was seen a few times. The V and J genes are TRBV7-9 and TRBJ2-7; D perhaps matches TRBD2 (7 bases). Trimming removed 7 bases at V and 2 bases at J, with 18 bases between. This CDR3 is 15 amino acids long. Germline V CDR1 and CDR2: SEHNR, FQNEAQ (reference sequence). Here the CDR3 reads CASTAPRGLAYEQYF. The CDR3 nucleotides are TGTGCCAGCACGGCCCCGCGGGGGCTGGCCTACGAGCAGTACTTC.

This clonotype occurred many times. This chain connects TRBV20-1 to TRBJ1-1; 9 bases fit TRBD1. The germline V gene encodes CDR1 DFQATT and CDR2 SNEGSKA (reference sequence). The length of the CDR3 is 14 residues. With V trimmed by 4 bases and J by 0 bases, 3 bases remained unmatched. The DNA for the CDR3 is TGCAGTGCTACGACAGGGGGAATGAACACTGAAGCTTTCTTT. Its protein is CSATTGGMNTEAFF.

This clonotype was seen repeatedly, ten times or more. The chain employs TRBV30 and TRBJ2-4; D unresolved. The length of the CDR3 is 11 residues. Germline V gene lookup returns CDR1 GTSNPN and CDR2 SVGIG (reference sequence). V was trimmed by 0 bases and J by 6 bases, leaving 3 bases between them. The CDR3 DNA reads TGTGCCTGGAGTGTAGGAAACATTCAGTACTTC. Residues: CAWSVGNIQYF.

J is TRBJ2-2 and V is TRBV11-2; 13 bases map to TRBD2. Trimming at V came to 0 bases and at J to 1 base, leaving 5 bases not matched to a gene. This CDR3 has 19 residues. Germline assignment: CDR1 SGHAT and CDR2 FQNNGV. The CDR3: CASSLEPGLAGQNTGELFF. The CDR3 coding sequence is TGTGCCAGCAGCTTAGAGCCGGGACTAGCGGGACAGAACACCGGGGAGCTGTTTTTT.